Sequencing of this T cell receptor beta chain was carried out in a study of radiation and T cells in renal cell carcinoma. Study results and caveats: Intratumoral heterogeneity was not captured in these approximately 1 g regions. Compared with controls, irradiated tumors showed greater TCR clonality. Irradiated tumors held more dominant CDR3 motifs than control tumors.

Produced via immunoSEQ multiplex PCR; TCRdb's table is partial and in-frame only. The repertoire holds about 16,000 clones, with approximately 51% as singletons. V dropped 6 bases and J dropped 7; count of bases not matched to a gene: 10. Germline CDR1 reads MNHEY; CDR2 reads SVGAGI. CDR3 length: 14 amino acids. To note about this clone: Its antigen is unknown.

Treatment: 15 Gy SBRT to primary tumor, nephrectomy 4 weeks later. Nephrectomy followed 15 Gy stereotactic body radiation by 4 weeks. Sequences were derived from tumor tissue, sampled from a patient whose treatment included radiotherapy and nephrectomy. This TCR derives from an older woman with renal cell carcinoma. The V and J genes are TRBV6-5 and TRBJ2-7; 9 bases agree with TRBD1. CDR3 DNA: TGTGCCAGCAGACCACAGGGGGCTCCGGGTGAGCAGTACTTC. Translation: CASRPQGAPGEQYF.